Listed here are 3 T cell receptor beta chains from one sample, sequenced in a study of blood T cell repertoires in COVID-19. Assay used: immunoSEQ multiplex PCR; TCRdb lists only in-frame clones, some missing. The repertoire holds hundreds of thousands of clones, with under 90% as singletons. Sequencing was done on a sample of peripheral blood. These receptors were obtained from a man younger than 40 with active or convalescent COVID-19.

The chain uses TRBV9 and TRBJ2-5; 8 positions match TRBD2. The ends lost 0 bases at V and 6 bases at J; junction bases unmatched: 4. This CDR3 region has 14 residues. The germline V gene has CDR1 SGDLS and CDR2 YYNGEE. The CDR3 loop reads CASSVDGGDKTQYF. The CDR3 nucleotides read TGTGCCAGCAGCGTAGACGGGGGGGATAAGACCCAGTACTTC.

The chain recombines TRBV28 with TRBJ2-7, with D possibly being TRBD1 (6 bases). Germline V lookup: CDR1 MDHEN, CDR2 SYDVKM. V was cut by 6 bases and J by 1 base, with 13 bases left in between. This CDR3 contains 14 residues. The CDR3 bases are TGTGCCAGCAGCCCTAGGACAGAATCCTACGAGCAGTACTTC. Residues: CASSPRTESYEQYF.

The rearrangement links TRBV19 to TRBJ2-1; D is undetermined. Trimming removed 5 bases at V and 0 bases at J, with 8 bases between. The germline V gene has CDR1 LNHDA and CDR2 SQIVND (reference sequence). The CDR3 contains 14 residues. CDR3: CASSPLSSYNEQFF. CDR3 nucleotide sequence: TGTGCCAGTAGTCCTCTAAGCTCCTACAATGAGCAGTTCTTC.